Following are 17 T cell receptor beta chains from one sample sequenced in a study of OX40 agonist ivuxolimab in advanced cancers. Clones were sequenced by immunoSEQ multiplex PCR, and TCRdb holds only the in-frame ones, with some missing. Here the sample spans tens of thousands of clones, about nine tenths being singletons. Sequenced material: CD4+ or CD8+ T cells sorted from blood, taken in a trial of the OX40 agonist ivuxolimab. The receptors derive from an adult with an advanced solid tumor such as melanoma, head and neck, liver or kidney cancer.

This chain joins TRBV6-1 and TRBJ1-2, with D unclear. The germline V gene has CDR1 MNHNS and CDR2 SASEGT. Trimming took 6 bases from V and 8 from J, leaving 10 bases between them. The CDR3 contains 11 residues. The CDR3 DNA is TGTGCCAGCAGGATACTGGGGGGCTACACCTTC. Translating gives CASRILGGYTF.

The CDR3 loop reads CASSFQGSGANVLTF. CDR3 nucleotides: TGTGCCAGCAGCTTTCAGGGGTCTGGGGCCAACGTCCTGACTTTC. The chain is built from TRBV7-3 and TRBJ2-6, with a possible D match to TRBD1 (6 bases). V was trimmed by 3 bases and J by 1 base, leaving 7 bases between them. Germline CDR1 reads SGHTA; CDR2 reads FQGTGA. CDR3 length: 15 residues.

This clone has a single count. V gene TRBV28 combines with J gene TRBJ2-1; D unclear. Deletions cut 5 bases from V and 9 bases from J, with 20 bases between. CDR1 and CDR2 (germline): MDHEN, SYDVKM. This CDR3 region has 15 residues. The CDR3 bases are TGTGCCAGCAGTCTTGGCGGTGGGGATTGGGGTGAGCAGTTCTTC. Residues: CASSLGGGDWGEQFF.

The J gene is TRBJ1-4, the V gene TRBV19; no definite D call. CDR1 is LNHDA, CDR2 SQIVND, per germline (reference sequence). Trimming took 5 bases from V and 8 from J, leaving 6 bases between them. This CDR3 has 11 amino acids. The CDR3 DNA reads as TGTGCCAGTAGTTCCAGGGAAAAACTGTTTTTT. It translates to CASSSREKLFF.

The chain joins TRBV21-1 to TRBJ1-5. TRBV21-1 constitutes a pseudogene. This CDR3 is 15 amino acids long. The CDR3 sequence: CASSKKKGSNQPQHF. CDR3 nucleotides: TGTGCCAGCAGCAAAAAAAAGGGTAGCAATCAGCCCCAGCATTTT.

This rearrangement joins TRBV27 to TRBJ1-5; 8 bases line up with TRBD1. The V gene's germline CDR1 is MNHEY and CDR2 SMNVEV (reference sequence). CDR3 length: 15 amino acids. The V segment lost 5 bases and the J segment 7 bases; nucleotides outside the gene matches: 10. CDR3 in amino acids: CASSPRQGAEQPQHF. CDR3 DNA sequence: TGTGCCAGCAGTCCCCGGCAGGGGGCTGAGCAGCCCCAGCATTTT.

CDR3 in amino acids: CAISEIGETQYF. The CDR3 DNA sequence: TGTGCCATCAGTGAGATAGGAGAGACCCAGTACTTC. The chain is built from TRBV10-3 and TRBJ2-5, with D uncertain. This CDR3 region has 12 residues. Germline V gene lookup returns CDR1 ENHRY and CDR2 SYGVKD. V was shortened by 2 bases and J by 4 bases, with 5 bases between the two germline ends.

The count of this clone is one. The DNA for the CDR3 is TGTGCCAGCAGTTTTTGGGACAGTAGCTACGAGCAGTACTTC. This sequence encodes CASSFWDSSYEQYF. The gene calls are TRBV2 and TRBJ2-7; 7 bases are a match to TRBD1. The CDR3 is made up of 14 amino acids. Germline CDR1 and CDR2: SNHLY and FYNNEI. Germline trimming cut 5 bases from V and 3 bases from J; bases unmatched to any gene: 7.

The rearrangement links TRBV11-3 to TRBJ2-7, with 7 nucleotides matching TRBD2. Germline lookup yields CDR1 SGHNT and CDR2 YENEEA. This CDR3 has 15 amino acids. Trimming cost V 1 base and J 5 bases; bases outside gene matches: 8. The CDR3 DNA reads TGTGCCAGCAGCTTAGGGGGCGGGAGCGGGAACGAGCAGTACTTC. Protein: CASSLGGGSGNEQYF.

The chain has TRBV14 and TRBJ2-3, with 8 bases that match TRBD2. Germline V CDR1 and CDR2: SGHDN, FVKESK. J gave up 4 bases and V 5 bases, and 5 bases lay outside the gene matches. CDR3 length equals 14 residues. CDR3 nucleotides: TGTGCCAGCAGCGACGGGAGGGCCCCAGATACGCAGTATTTT. Residues: CASSDGRAPDTQYF.

This chain links TRBV2 with TRBJ1-5, with 8 bases identical to TRBD1. After removal of 6 bases from V and 2 bases from J, the junction contained 6 bases not matched to a gene. The CDR3 covers 15 residues. Per germline, CDR1 SNHLY and CDR2 FYNNEI. CDR3: CASSDRGFGNQPQHF. In DNA, the CDR3 is TGTGCCAGCAGCGACAGGGGATTCGGCAATCAGCCCCAGCATTTT.

This chain connects TRBV11-2 to TRBJ2-7; D unresolved. CDR1 SGHAT and CDR2 FQNNGV come from the germline V gene. The CDR3 contains 11 residues. V shed 1 base and J shed 2 bases, with 0 bases lying between them. CDR3 loop: CASSLAYEQYF. DNA of the CDR3: TGTGCCAGCAGCTTAGCCTACGAGCAGTACTTC.

The chain carries TRBV14 and TRBJ2-1; D uncertain. V was trimmed by 2 bases and J by 0 bases, leaving 5 bases between them. CDR1 is SGHDN, CDR2 FVKESK, per germline. The CDR3 covers 14 residues. CDR3 coding DNA: TGTGCCAGCAGCCAACGATCCTCCTACAATGAGCAGTTCTTC. It translates to CASSQRSSYNEQFF. Supplemented by reference TRBV14 and TRBJ2-1, the full variable domain reads EAGVTQFPSHSVIEKGQTVTLRCDPISGHDNLYWYRRVMGKEIKFLLHFVKESKQDESGMPNNRFLAERTGGTYSTLKVQPAELEDSGVYFCASSQRSSYNEQFFGPGTRLTVL.

The V call is TRBV6-4, the J call TRBJ1-2; 8 bases align to TRBD1. Trimming took 6 bases from V and 13 from J; bases not matched to a gene: 13. The CDR3 is 13 residues long. Germline V lookup: CDR1 MRHNA, CDR2 SNTAGT. CDR3 in DNA: TGTGCCAGCAGCTCTAACGACAGGGGTCCTCTCACCTTC. It is translated as CASSSNDRGPLTF.

This chain links TRBV19 with TRBJ1-2; possibly TRBD1 for D (6 bases). From germline, CDR1 is LNHDA and CDR2 SQIVND (reference sequence). With 6 bases removed from V and 0 bases from J, the gap between germline ends came to 14 bases. The CDR3 extends over 15 amino acids. CDR3: CASSPKTGPNYGYTF. DNA for the CDR3: TGTGCCAGTAGCCCCAAGACAGGACCTAACTATGGCTACACCTTC.

The CDR3 DNA follows: TGTGCCAGCAGCCCCGGACAGGGGGCATCCTACAATGAGCAGTTCTTC. The encoded protein is CASSPGQGASYNEQFF. V is TRBV11-1 and J is TRBJ2-1; 11 bases map to TRBD1. CDR1 is SGHAT, CDR2 FQDESV, per germline (reference sequence). The CDR3 spans 16 residues. J was trimmed by 1 base and V by 5 bases; bases with no gene match: 4.

This chain uses TRBV11-3 with TRBJ2-3; D perhaps matches TRBD1 (6 bases). The CDR3 totals 18 residues. The V gene lost 1 base and the J gene lost 2 bases, with 19 bases spanning the gap. Germline V CDR1 and CDR2: SGHNT, YENEEA. DNA for the CDR3: TGTGCCAGCAGCTTAGGTGGAGCGGTACAGGGAGACACAGATACGCAGTATTTT. Translated, it gives CASSLGGAVQGDTDTQYF.